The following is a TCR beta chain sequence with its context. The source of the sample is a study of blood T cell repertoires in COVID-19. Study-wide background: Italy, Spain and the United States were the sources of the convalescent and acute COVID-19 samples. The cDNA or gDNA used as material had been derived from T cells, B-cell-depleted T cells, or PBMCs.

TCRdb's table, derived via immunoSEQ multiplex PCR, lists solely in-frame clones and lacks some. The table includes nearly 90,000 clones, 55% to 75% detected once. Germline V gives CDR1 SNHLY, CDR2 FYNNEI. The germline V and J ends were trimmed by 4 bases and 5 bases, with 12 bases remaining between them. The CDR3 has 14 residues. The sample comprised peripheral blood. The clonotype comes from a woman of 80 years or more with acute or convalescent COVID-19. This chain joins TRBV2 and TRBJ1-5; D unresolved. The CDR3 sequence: CASSGVYEDQPQHF. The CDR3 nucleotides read TGTGCCAGCAGTGGGGTATACGAGGATCAGCCCCAGCATTTT.